Listed below are T cell receptor beta chains from one sample, sequenced in a study of read filtering for tumor transcriptome and immune sequencing. TCRdb redid the calling of the reads with MiXCR, one entry per CDR3 protein. In the table there are more than 45,000 distinct CDR3 sequences, less than 20% of which are singletons. What was sequenced was a population of CD138-negative cells sorted from bone marrow. These receptors were collected from a donor older than 35 with multiple myeloma. CDR3s include the opening cysteine and the closing phenylalanine or tryptophan. A D gene is named only where the DNA matches it firmly. Not every row has a clone size; where given, it reads once, few, many or a size class.

V: TRBV29-1; D: NA; size: many; J: TRBJ2-3; DNA: TGCAGCGTTGTTGTGACAGATACGCAGTATTTT; CDR3: CSVVVTDTQYF
V: TRBV7-9; D: NA; size: medium-sized; J: TRBJ2-2; DNA: TGTGCCAGCAGCTTTGGGCCGGTCGGGGAGCTGTTTTTT; CDR3: CASSFGPVGELFF
V: TRBV11-2; D: TRBD2; size: few; J: TRBJ2-7; DNA: TGTGCCAGCAGCTCCCGGACTAGCGGGACCCACGGGCAGTACTTC; CDR3: CASSSRTSGTHGQYF
V: TRBV20-1; D: NA; size: many; J: TRBJ1-5; DNA: TGCAGTGCTAGCCAGGGGAGCAATCAGCCCCAGCATTTT; CDR3: CSASQGSNQPQHF
V: TRBV7-2; D: NA; size: many; J: TRBJ1-1; DNA: TGTGCCAGCAGCTTAGGAGGTCGGGTGGAGGCTTTCTTT; CDR3: CASSLGGRVEAFF
V: TRBV7-9; D: TRBD1; size: many; J: TRBJ2-7; DNA: TGTGCCAGCAGCTCCGGGGACAGGGGGCCCTACGAGCAGTACTTC; CDR3: CASSSGDRGPYEQYF
V: TRBV4-1; D: NA; size: many; J: TRBJ2-3; DNA: TGCGCCAGCAGCCAAGACCCGGGTGCAATAGATACGCAGTATTTT; CDR3: CASSQDPGAIDTQYF
V: TRBV5-1; D: TRBD2; size: many; J: TRBJ2-3; DNA: TGCGCCAGCAGCTCCCAGCCTAGCGGGAGGGCCGTGACAGATACGCAGTATTTT; CDR3: CASSSQPSGRAVTDTQYF
V: TRBV28; D: TRBD1; size: few; J: TRBJ1-2; DNA: TGTGCCAGCAGTCCCAGACAGGGGGCGACTGGCTACACCTTC; CDR3: CASSPRQGATGYTF
V: TRBV6-5; D: TRBD1; size: many; J: TRBJ2-5; DNA: TGTGCCAGCAGCACTACAGGGGGCCGGTTGGAGACCCAGTACTTC; CDR3: CASSTTGGRLETQYF
V: TRBV29-1; D: NA; size: many; J: TRBJ2-3; DNA: TGCAGCGTCCCGTGGGGAGATACGCAGTATTTT; CDR3: CSVPWGDTQYF
V: TRBV12-3/TRBV12-4; D: NA; size: many; J: TRBJ2-7; DNA: TGTGCCAGCAGCCCCGGTTCAGCCGAGCAGTACTTC; CDR3: CASSPGSAEQYF
V: TRBV27; D: NA; size: many; J: TRBJ2-6; DNA: TGTGCCAGCAGTTTATCTCGAGGCGCCGGGGCCAACGTCCTGACTTTC; CDR3: CASSLSRGAGANVLTF
V: TRBV7-9; D: TRBD1; size: NA; J: TRBJ1-3; DNA: TGTGCCAGCAGCCTGGGGGGGGGTCCGACAGGGACTGGAAACACCATATATTTT; CDR3: CASSLGGGPTGTGNTIYF
V: TRBV12-3/TRBV12-4; D: NA; size: many; J: TRBJ2-1; DNA: TGTGCCAGCAGTTTAATCCCCCGGAACAATGAGCAGTTCTTC; CDR3: CASSLIPRNNEQFF
V: TRBV7-9; D: TRBD2; size: few; J: TRBJ2-5; DNA: TGTGCCAGCAGCCAAGGACTAGCGGGAGCTAGACGGGAGACCCAGTACTTC; CDR3: CASSQGLAGARRETQYF
V: TRBV7-3; D: NA; size: NA; J: TRBJ1-3; DNA: TGTGCCAGCAGCTTGACTCCCACCTCTGGAAACACCATATATTTT; CDR3: CASSLTPTSGNTIYF
V: TRBV7-2; D: NA; size: few; J: TRBJ2-4; DNA: TGTGCCAGCAGCTTGAGGGGAGTCAACATTCAGTACTTC; CDR3: CASSLRGVNIQYF